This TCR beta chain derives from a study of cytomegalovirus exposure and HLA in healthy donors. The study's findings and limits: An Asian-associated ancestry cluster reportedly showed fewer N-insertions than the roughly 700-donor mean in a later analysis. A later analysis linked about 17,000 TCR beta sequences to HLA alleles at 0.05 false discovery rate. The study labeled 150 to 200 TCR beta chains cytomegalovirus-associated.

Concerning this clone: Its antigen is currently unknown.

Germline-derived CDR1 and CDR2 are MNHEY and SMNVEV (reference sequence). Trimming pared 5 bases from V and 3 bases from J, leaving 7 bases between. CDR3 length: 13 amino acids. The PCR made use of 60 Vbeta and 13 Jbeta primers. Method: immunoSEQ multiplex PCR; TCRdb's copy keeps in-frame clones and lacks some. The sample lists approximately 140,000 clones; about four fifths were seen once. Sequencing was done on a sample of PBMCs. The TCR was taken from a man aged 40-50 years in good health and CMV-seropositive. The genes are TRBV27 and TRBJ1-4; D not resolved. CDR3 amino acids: CASSPRANEKLFF. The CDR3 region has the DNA TGTGCCAGCAGTCCCCGCGCTAATGAAAAACTGTTTTTT. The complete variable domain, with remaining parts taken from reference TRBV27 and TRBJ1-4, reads EAQVTQNPRYLITVTGKKLTVTCSQNMNHEYMSWYRQDPGLGLRQIYYSMNVEVTDKGDVPEGYKVSRKEKRNFPLILESPSPNQTSLYFCASSPRANEKLFFGSGTQLSVL.